The TCR beta chain under discussion was sequenced for a study of early T cells in non-severe SARS-CoV-2 infection. Across the whole study: Unsorted whole-blood RNA was sequenced in bulk, leaving chains unpaired. Study outcomes and limitations: Matching with VDJdb favored anti-spike CD8 responses (missing private and CD4 specificities).

Unique molecular identifier tags were affixed to discrete cDNA molecules. Using its own MiXCR run on the 5' RACE reads, TCRdb lists one record per CDR3 protein. Among under 70,000 distinct CDR3 sequences listed, over 4.5% were seen once. This clonotype occurred a few times. Its target is not known. The CDR3 runs to 15 residues. The germline CDR1 and CDR2 sequences are MDHEN and SYDVKM. Losses at the gene ends were 10 bases for V and 2 bases for J; bases not matched to a gene: 11. The material sequenced was whole blood, taken at baseline. The gene calls are TRBV28 and TRBJ2-5; 9 bases align to TRBD1. The TCR was taken from an adult who was a healthcare worker with PCR-confirmed SARS-CoV-2 infection or an uninfected control (not recorded which). The CDR3 nucleotides are TGTGCCACCGCGGACAGGGGAGGTGGTCAAGAGACCCAGTACTTC. It yields the protein CATADRGGGQETQYF.